The 25 T cell receptor beta chains reported below all come from one sample, sequenced in a study of cytomegalovirus exposure and HLA in healthy donors. Researchers ran the PCR with 60 Vbeta and 13 Jbeta primers. The table came from immunoSEQ multiplex PCR; TCRdb's copy has only in-frame clones and leaves some out. The table lists approximately 150,000 clones, over 70% of them singletons. Sequencing used PBMCs. The receptor set was obtained from a woman aged 40 to 50 in good health and CMV-seronegative.

The chain couples TRBV13 to TRBJ2-7; 9 bases fit TRBD2. The CDR3 spans 16 residues. The trim removed 4 bases at V and 0 bases at J, leaving 7 bases unmatched. Germline V lookup: CDR1 PRHDT, CDR2 FYEKMQ (reference sequence). The DNA for the CDR3 is TGTGCCAGCAGCTATCCTAGCGGGGCTAGCTCCTACGAGCAGTACTTC. Amino acids: CASSYPSGASSYEQYF.

The rearrangement joins TRBV5-1 to TRBJ2-2; D is perhaps TRBD2 (6 bases). This CDR3 has 14 residues. With 4 bases removed from V and 3 bases from J, the gap between germline ends came to 10 bases. Germline V gene data show CDR1 as SGHRS and CDR2 as YFSETQ. CDR3: CASSPEGYTGELFF. Written as DNA, the CDR3 is TGCGCCAGCAGCCCGGAGGGATACACCGGGGAGCTGTTTTTT.

The table lists this clone with a count of one. V usage is TRBV27 and J usage is TRBJ2-1; 7 nucleotides line up with TRBD2. Germline values: CDR1 MNHEY, CDR2 SMNVEV (reference sequence). CDR3 length: 15 amino acids. With 2 bases clipped from V and 4 bases from J, the junction kept 5 bases outside the gene matches. CDR3 coding DNA: TGTGCCAGCAGTTTACGGACTAGGGGTTACAATGAGCAGTTCTTC. Translating it yields CASSLRTRGYNEQFF.

The chain couples TRBV18 to TRBJ2-5; D is possibly TRBD2 (6 bases). The CDR3 spans 15 residues. Germline CDR1 and CDR2: KGHSH and LQKENI. V was cut by 7 bases and J by 5 bases, with 20 bases left in between. CDR3 protein: CASFFRGGIIETQYF. The CDR3 DNA is TGTGCCAGCTTCTTTCGGGGCGGGATAATCGAGACCCAGTACTTC. The full variable domain, completed using reference TRBV18 and TRBJ2-5, is NAGVMQNPRHLVRRRGQEARLRCSPMKGHSHVYWYRQLPEEGLKFMVYLQKENIIDESGMPKERFSAEFPKEGPSILRIQQVVRGDSAAYFCASFFRGGIIETQYFGPGTRLLVL.

CDR3 nucleotides: TGTGCCAGCAGCCTCGGGAAGGGGACTAGCGGCTACGAGCAGTACTTC. It is translated as CASSLGKGTSGYEQYF. The chain couples TRBV4-2 to TRBJ2-7; 11 bases fit TRBD2. There are 16 residues in the CDR3. Germline V gene data show CDR1 as LGHNA and CDR2 as YNFKEQ. V lost 4 bases and J lost 3; bases outside the gene matches: 8.

The V call is TRBV19, the J call TRBJ2-6, with D possibly TRBD2 on 6 matching bases. From germline, CDR1 is LNHDA and CDR2 SQIVND (reference sequence). Trimming stripped 6 bases from V and 0 bases from J, with 12 bases between. The CDR3 length is 16 residues. The CDR3 protein is CASSGRGGSGANVLTF. The CDR3 coding sequence is TGTGCCAGTAGCGGAAGGGGAGGCTCTGGGGCCAACGTCCTGACTTTC.

The chain carries TRBV10-3 and TRBJ2-7, with a weak D call TRBD2 (6 bases). CDR1 and CDR2 from the germline V gene are ENHRY and SYGVKD. The CDR3 has 16 residues. Trimming pared 3 bases from V and 0 bases from J, leaving 15 bases between. CDR3 coding DNA: TGTGCCATCAGTGACGTTAGGGACTCCTTCTCCTACGAGCAGTACTTC. It is translated as CAISDVRDSFSYEQYF.

The CDR3 spells CASSLSGGGSYEQYF. The CDR3 DNA reads as TGTGCCAGCTCACTAAGCGGGGGGGGCTCCTACGAGCAGTACTTC. The chain carries TRBV18 and TRBJ2-7; TRBD2 aligns across 10 bases. This CDR3 comprises 15 residues. With 4 bases clipped from V and 0 bases from J, the junction kept 3 bases outside the gene matches. Per germline, CDR1 KGHSH and CDR2 LQKENI. The complete variable domain, with remaining parts taken from reference TRBV18 and TRBJ2-7, reads NAGVMQNPRHLVRRRGQEARLRCSPMKGHSHVYWYRQLPEEGLKFMVYLQKENIIDESGMPKERFSAEFPKEGPSILRIQQVVRGDSAAYFCASSLSGGGSYEQYFGPGTRLTVT.

Concerning this clone: Other DNA sequences within the sample encode an identical CDR3. V gene TRBV6-1 combines with J gene TRBJ1-5; TRBD1 aligns across 7 bases. The V gene end was trimmed by 6 bases and the J gene end by 6 bases; junction bases not matched to a gene: 8. CDR3 length: 14 residues. Germline loops: CDR1 MNHNS, CDR2 SASEGT. The DNA of the CDR3 is TGTGCCAGCAGCGAAAGACAGGGAGGTCAGCCCCAGCATTTT. Its translation: CASSERQGGQPQHF.

The genes are TRBV28 and TRBJ2-7; 7 positions agree with TRBD1. The CDR3 has 15 amino acids. The junction had 12 bases not matched to a gene; V was cut back by 5 bases and J by 5 bases. Germline V gene sequence: CDR1 MDHEN, CDR2 SYDVKM. CDR3 residues: CASSPLLGGRNEQYF. CDR3 nucleotide sequence: TGTGCCAGCAGTCCCCTCCTAGGGGGCAGAAACGAGCAGTACTTC.

V usage is TRBV28 and J usage is TRBJ2-2, with D tentatively TRBD2 (6 bases). V was shortened by 5 bases and J by 4 bases, with 11 bases between the two germline ends. Germline V lookup: CDR1 MDHEN, CDR2 SYDVKM. The CDR3 length is 14 residues. The CDR3 nucleotides are TGTGCCAGCAGTCCCCCCGGGAGCACCGGGGAGCTGTTTTTT. This translates into CASSPPGSTGELFF.

The chain joins TRBV28 to TRBJ1-1, with a tentative D call TRBD1 (6 bases). The CDR3 runs 14 residues. Trimming left V 5 bases short and J 0 bases short, with 10 bases between. Germline V gene lookup returns CDR1 MDHEN and CDR2 SYDVKM. This chain's CDR3 is CASSIRGMNTEAFF. The CDR3 nucleotides are TGTGCCAGCAGTATCAGGGGCATGAACACTGAAGCTTTCTTT.

This chain uses TRBV9 with TRBJ2-3; 13 positions agree with TRBD2. V lost 0 bases to trimming and J lost 6 bases; unmatched junction nucleotides: 7. The germline gives CDR1 SGDLS, CDR2 YYNGEE. The CDR3 sequence is 17 residues long. CDR3 amino acids: CASSVGLAGGGSDTQYF. The CDR3 bases are TGTGCCAGCAGCGTAGGACTAGCGGGGGGTGGATCGGATACGCAGTATTTT. The full variable domain, its missing parts supplied by reference TRBV9 and TRBJ2-3, is DSGVTQTPKHLITATGQRVTLRCSPRSGDLSVYWYQQSLDQGLQFLIQYYNGEERAKGNILERFSAQQFPDLHSELNLSSLELGDSALYFCASSVGLAGGGSDTQYFGPGTRLTVL.

The chain recombines TRBV6-1 with TRBJ1-5; the match to TRBD1 covers 8 bases. The germline gives CDR1 MNHNS, CDR2 SASEGT. Germline trimming cut 7 bases from V and 3 bases from J; bases unmatched to any gene: 5. The CDR3 spans 14 residues. CDR3 bases: TGTGCCAGCACCCCGGACAGGGCCAATCAGCCCCAGCATTTT. Its protein is CASTPDRANQPQHF.

This rearrangement joins TRBV13 to TRBJ1-2; 7 bases line up with TRBD1. The CDR3 has 17 residues. Germline loops: CDR1 PRHDT, CDR2 FYEKMQ (reference sequence). Losses at the gene ends were 3 bases for V and 4 bases for J; bases not matched to a gene: 14. The CDR3 coding sequence is TGTGCCAGCAGCTTCCCACTGGCGAGACAGGGCCTCTATGGCTACACCTTC. Its protein product is CASSFPLARQGLYGYTF. The full variable domain, with the rest looked up from reference TRBV13 and TRBJ1-2, is AAGVIQSPRHLIKEKRETATLKCYPIPRHDTVYWYQQGPGQDPQFLISFYEKMQSDKGSIPDRFSAQQFSDYHSELNMSSLELGDSALYFCASSFPLARQGLYGYTFGSGTRLTVV.

The J gene is TRBJ2-7, the V gene TRBV2, with TRBD1 identical over 8 bases. Germline lookup yields CDR1 SNHLY and CDR2 FYNNEI. V dropped 9 bases and J dropped 5; count of bases not matched to a gene: 3. The CDR3 is made up of 11 amino acids. For the CDR3, the DNA is TGTGCCAGAAGGACAGGGCACGAGCAGTACTTC. Its protein is CARRTGHEQYF.

The chain has TRBV5-4 and TRBJ2-1; TRBD1 matches at 8 bases. The CDR3 is made up of 15 amino acids. Germline trimming cut 3 bases from V and 4 bases from J; bases unmatched to any gene: 6. Germline-derived CDR1 and CDR2 are SGHNT and YYREEE (reference sequence). In nucleotides, the CDR3 is TGTGCCAGCAGCTCGCCGGGACAGGCGTACAATGAGCAGTTCTTC. This gives the protein CASSSPGQAYNEQFF.

Notes on this clone: Other DNA sequences from this sample encode an identical CDR3 as well. V is TRBV6-5 and J is TRBJ2-5; TRBD2 is a possible D gene (5 bases). Trimming left V 0 bases short and J 4 bases short, with 9 bases between. The germline CDR1 and CDR2 sequences are MNHEY and SVGAGI. The CDR3 runs to 14 residues. The CDR3 is CASSYSLAGETQYF. The DNA of the CDR3 is TGTGCCAGCAGTTACTCGCTAGCAGGAGAGACCCAGTACTTC.

This chain connects TRBV4-1 to TRBJ2-7; D is possibly TRBD2 (5 bases). Trimming removed 0 bases from V and 2 bases from J, with 17 bases in between. CDR1 and CDR2 (germline): MGHRA, YSYEKL. The CDR3 extends over 17 amino acids. The CDR3 nucleotides are TGCGCCAGCAGCCAAGAAATACGTGGGAGAGGGACCTACGAGCAGTACTTC. It is translated as CASSQEIRGRGTYEQYF.

The rearrangement uses TRBV27 and TRBJ1-4; perhaps TRBD1 as D (5 bases). The CDR3 sequence is 14 residues long. In germline, CDR1 is MNHEY, CDR2 SMNVEV (reference sequence). The V end lost 4 bases, the J end lost 10 bases, and 16 bases lay between the germline ends. CDR3 DNA sequence: TGTGCCAGCAGTTCCGAACTGGGGCTGGGAAAACTGTTTTTT. This codes for CASSSELGLGKLFF.

The rearrangement links TRBV7-9 to TRBJ2-1, with D possibly TRBD2 on 5 matching bases. The germline V gene has CDR1 SEHNR and CDR2 FQNEAQ (reference sequence). CDR3 size: 15 residues. The V end was cut by 10 bases, the J end by 0 bases, with 16 bases between. Here the CDR3 reads CATITAESSYNEQFF. As DNA, the CDR3 is TGTGCCACCATAACAGCGGAGAGCTCCTACAATGAGCAGTTCTTC. Based on the CDR3 plus reference TRBV7-9 and TRBJ2-1, the full variable domain is DTGVSQNPRHKITKRGQNVTFRCDPISEHNRLYWYRQTLGQGPEFLTYFQNEAQLEKSRLLSDRFSAERPKGSFSTLEIQRTEQGDSAMYLCATITAESSYNEQFFGPGTRLTVL.

J is TRBJ1-1 and V is TRBV4-1; the D gene is possibly TRBD1 (6 bases). The CDR3 length is 15 residues. The germline V gene encodes CDR1 MGHRA and CDR2 YSYEKL. The ends were cut back, 1 base at V and 6 bases at J, with 15 bases in the middle. The CDR3 region is CASSQGGRGWAEAFF. As DNA, the CDR3 is TGCGCCAGCAGCCAAGGAGGGAGGGGGTGGGCTGAAGCTTTCTTT.

This chain joins TRBV5-5 and TRBJ1-6, with 7 nucleotides matching TRBD1. Trimming removed 0 bases from V and 9 bases from J; junction bases left unmatched: 12. The CDR3 has 17 residues. Per the germline V gene, CDR1 is SGHKS and CDR2 is YYEKEE (reference sequence). Here the CDR3 reads CASSLAGTVSLGSPLHF. As DNA, the CDR3 is TGTGCCAGCAGCTTGGCCGGGACAGTCTCCTTAGGTTCACCCCTCCACTTT.

The chain carries TRBV5-6 and TRBJ1-2; D ambiguous. Looked up from germline, CDR1 is SGHDT and CDR2 is YYEEEE. There are 13 residues in the CDR3. Trimming stripped 0 bases from V and 5 bases from J, with 8 bases between. The CDR3, as DNA: TGTGCCAGCAGCTTGGGAGGCTCGTATGGCTACACCTTC. This gives the protein CASSLGGSYGYTF.

This clone was counted once. V gene TRBV4-2 combines with J gene TRBJ2-6; 7 bases match TRBD1. Losses at the gene ends were 6 bases for V and 4 bases for J; bases not matched to a gene: 6. Germline V CDR1 and CDR2: LGHNA, YNFKEQ. This CDR3 is 15 amino acids long. CDR3 region: CASSKTGEGANVLTF. CDR3 DNA: TGTGCCAGCAGTAAAACAGGGGAGGGGGCCAACGTCCTGACTTTC.